This entry lists 13 T cell receptor beta chains sequenced from one sample in a study of cytomegalovirus exposure and HLA in healthy donors. Both 60 Vbeta primers and 13 Jbeta primers went into the PCR. Data came from immunoSEQ multiplex PCR; TCRdb stores just in-frame clones and leaves some out. This table holds around 150,000 clones, approximately 80% found once. Sequenced input: PBMCs. The receptors were sampled from a man aged 50 to 60 in good health and CMV-seropositive.

The chain combines TRBV9 with TRBJ1-1, with unresolved D. Germline CDR1 and CDR2: SGDLS and YYNGEE. The length of the CDR3 is 13 residues. The V and J ends lost 0 bases and 4 bases respectively, with 7 bases between them. The CDR3 protein is CASSVGLSTEAFF. CDR3 coding DNA: TGTGCCAGCAGCGTAGGTCTCAGCACTGAAGCTTTCTTT.

The chain employs TRBV6-1 and TRBJ1-2; D is possibly TRBD1 (5 bases). This CDR3 has 13 amino acids. V gave up 5 bases and J gave up 0 bases, with 7 bases separating them. Germline CDR1 reads MNHNS; CDR2 reads SASEGT. Here the CDR3 reads CASSPTANYGYTF. The CDR3 DNA reads as TGTGCCAGCAGTCCGACAGCTAACTATGGCTACACCTTC.

Note on this clone: Within the sample, other DNA sequences also encode this same CDR3. The chain joins TRBV7-9 to TRBJ1-6; TRBD1 agrees at 12 bases. The germline gives CDR1 SEHNR, CDR2 FQNEAQ (reference sequence). This CDR3 region has 16 residues. Losses at the gene ends were 1 base for V and 13 bases for J; bases not matched to a gene: 8. CDR3 in amino acids: CASSLVGQGAESPLHF. The CDR3 DNA reads as TGTGCCAGCAGCTTAGTGGGACAGGGGGCCGAGTCCCCCCTCCACTTT.

The gene calls are TRBV9 and TRBJ1-3, with no clear D. The V and J ends lost 4 bases and 1 base respectively, with 12 bases between them. This CDR3 comprises 15 residues. Germline CDR1 SGDLS, CDR2 YYNGEE. CDR3 in amino acids: CASSTGGLSGNTIYF. The CDR3 nucleotides read TGTGCCAGCAGCACCGGTGGTTTATCTGGAAACACCATATATTTT.

V gene TRBV15 combines with J gene TRBJ1-5; TRBD1 agrees at 8 bases. The CDR3 is made up of 15 amino acids. The germline CDR1 and CDR2 sequences are LNHNV and YYDKDF (reference sequence). V shed 5 bases and J 2 bases; nucleotides not matched to a gene: 5. This CDR3 reads CATSGRTGRNQPQHF. CDR3 DNA: TGTGCCACCAGCGGGCGGACAGGGCGCAATCAGCCCCAGCATTTT.

This chain links TRBV5-6 with TRBJ1-6, with 8 bases matching TRBD1. Looked up from germline, CDR1 is SGHDT and CDR2 is YYEEEE. This CDR3 spans 14 amino acids. Germline trimming cut 4 bases from V and 6 bases from J; bases unmatched to any gene: 3. This chain's CDR3 is CASSRGQGNSPLHF. The CDR3 DNA reads as TGTGCCAGCAGCCGCGGACAGGGTAATTCACCCCTCCACTTT.

CDR3 amino acids: CASSVSSIVGELFF. Here the CDR3 DNA reads TGTGCCAGCAGCGTGAGTAGCATCGTCGGGGAGCTGTTTTTT. The chain combines TRBV9 with TRBJ2-2; the D is unclear. From germline, CDR1 is SGDLS and CDR2 YYNGEE. V was trimmed by 2 bases and J by 7 bases, leaving 12 bases between them. The CDR3 contains 14 residues.

This chain connects TRBV18 to TRBJ1-1; tentatively, D is TRBD1 (6 bases). The CDR3 totals 15 residues. The V and J ends lost 3 bases and 3 bases respectively, with 14 bases between them. Germline CDR1 reads KGHSH; CDR2 reads LQKENI. CDR3 region: CASSPIDRFDTEAFF. CDR3 DNA: TGTGCCAGCTCACCCATCGACAGGTTTGACACTGAAGCTTTCTTT.

The chain links TRBV2 to TRBJ2-2; 9 bases fit TRBD2. J was trimmed by 6 bases and V by 4 bases; bases with no gene match: 6. Germline CDR1 SNHLY, CDR2 FYNNEI. The CDR3 extends over 15 amino acids. CDR3 nucleotides: TGTGCCAGCAGTGTGGCTAGCGGGGCTTCCGGGGAGCTGTTTTTT. Translated: CASSVASGASGELFF.

Only a few counts were recorded for this clone. The chain joins TRBV5-1 to TRBJ2-5; 12 nucleotides agree with TRBD2. CDR3 length: 17 residues. CDR1 is SGHRS, CDR2 YFSETQ, per germline. Germline trimming cut 0 bases from V and 5 bases from J; bases unmatched to any gene: 8. DNA of the CDR3: TGCGCCAGCAGCTTGGGGACTAGCGGGGAAATGGGTGAGACCCAGTACTTC. Translating it yields CASSLGTSGEMGETQYF.

The V and J genes are TRBV29-1 and TRBJ2-1; D may be TRBD1 (5 bases). This CDR3 spans 13 amino acids. From germline, CDR1 is SQVTM and CDR2 ANQGSEA. V lost 7 bases and J lost 14, with 24 bases in between. CDR3 loop: CSADGQFRTSEFF. CDR3 DNA sequence: TGCAGCGCAGACGGACAATTCAGAACTTCGGAGTTCTTC.

The chain couples TRBV30 to TRBJ2-5, with 12 positions matching TRBD2. The end of the DNA is better explained by TRBJ2-7, so the J call may be wrong. The CDR3 has 14 amino acids. Germline assignment: CDR1 GTSNPN and CDR2 SVGIG (reference sequence). For the CDR3, the DNA is TGTGCCTGGAGTCCGGGACTAGCGGGTTACGAGCAGTACTTC. Translation gives CAWSPGLAGYEQYF.

The chain recombines TRBV27 with TRBJ2-7; 11 bases are shared with TRBD1. J lost 3 bases, V lost 7 bases, and 11 bases had no gene match. Germline V CDR1 and CDR2: MNHEY, SMNVEV (reference sequence). The CDR3 is 16 amino acids. CDR3 DNA: TGTGCCAGCATTCTTACAGGGACAGGGGGGGTCTACGAGCAGTACTTC. The encoded protein is CASILTGTGGVYEQYF.